These 20 T cell receptor beta chains were all obtained from the same sample, sequenced in a study of blood T cell repertoires in COVID-19. The method was immunoSEQ multiplex PCR; TCRdb's version includes in-frame clones alone and lacks a portion of them. The sample yields some 300,000 clones, roughly 91% seen once. Sequencing used PBMCs or T cells enriched from blood (not recorded which). These receptors came from a woman aged 50 to 65 who had been exposed to COVID-19.

V gene TRBV5-1 combines with J gene TRBJ2-3; D possibly corresponds to TRBD2 (7 bases). The CDR3 is made up of 15 amino acids. CDR1 and CDR2 from the germline V gene are SGHRS and YFSETQ. V was shortened by 4 bases and J by 6 bases, with 18 bases between the two germline ends. CDR3 DNA sequence: TGCGCCAGCAGCCTTACCGGGGGGCGGCCTGATACGCAGTATTTT. Translating gives CASSLTGGRPDTQYF.

The V and J genes are TRBV10-3 and TRBJ2-5; D possibly corresponds to TRBD2 (6 bases). The CDR3 spans 13 residues. Trimming took 8 bases from V and 5 from J, leaving 15 bases between them. CDR1 is ENHRY, CDR2 SYGVKD, per germline. The CDR3 DNA is TGTGCCATCGGCGGGGAGCCCCGGGAGACCCAGTACTTC. The encoded protein is CAIGGEPRETQYF.

The V call is TRBV12-5, the J call TRBJ2-2, with a possible D match to TRBD1 (6 bases). CDR1 LGHNT and CDR2 FRNRAP come from the germline V gene. V lost 7 bases and J 2 bases, leaving 14 bases between the germline ends. The CDR3 has 15 residues. The CDR3 DNA reads as TGTGCTAGTGCCCCTATGACAGGAAACACCGGGGAGCTGTTTTTT. It encodes CASAPMTGNTGELFF.

The chain has TRBV12-3 or TRBV12-4 and TRBJ1-1; the D gene is possibly TRBD1 (6 bases). The CDR3 covers 13 residues. V lost 3 bases to trimming and J lost 7 bases, with 12 bases between them. The CDR3 sequence: CASSFGQSVEAFF. In DNA form, the CDR3 reads TGTGCCAGCAGTTTCGGACAGTCGGTTGAAGCTTTCTTT.

The chain carries TRBV6-4 and TRBJ2-1; TRBD1 agrees at 9 bases. Germline V gene lookup returns CDR1 MRHNA and CDR2 SNTAGT. The junction had 6 bases not matched to a gene; V was cut back by 5 bases and J by 4 bases. The CDR3 runs to 15 residues. CDR3 loop: CASSSPGQGYNEQFF. CDR3 DNA sequence: TGTGCCAGCAGTTCTCCGGGACAGGGTTACAATGAGCAGTTCTTC.

This chain links TRBV4-2 with TRBJ1-3; D gene unclear. The CDR3 totals 14 residues. Per germline, CDR1 LGHNA and CDR2 YNFKEQ. V was cut by 4 bases and J by 3 bases, with 10 bases left in between. For the CDR3, the DNA is TGTGCCAGCAGCCCGGGGTTGGGTGGAAACACCATATATTTT. This sequence encodes CASSPGLGGNTIYF.

V gene TRBV18 combines with J gene TRBJ1-6; 8 bases agree with TRBD1. Trimming removed 3 bases from V and 6 bases from J; junction bases left unmatched: 1. Germline CDR1 reads KGHSH; CDR2 reads LQKENI. This CDR3 has 14 amino acids. The CDR3 protein is CASSPDRGNSPLHF. The CDR3 DNA reads TGTGCCAGCTCACCCGACAGGGGTAATTCACCCCTCCACTTT.

J is TRBJ1-2 and V is TRBV5-6; tentative D call: TRBD1 (5 bases). The ends were cut back, 2 bases at V and 8 bases at J, with 13 bases in the middle. The CDR3 is 13 amino acids. Germline V gene sequence: CDR1 SGHDT, CDR2 YYEEEE. The CDR3 region is CASSFPDTQGYTF. DNA of the CDR3: TGTGCCAGCAGCTTCCCGGACACGCAGGGCTACACCTTC.

V gene TRBV28 combines with J gene TRBJ2-7; D is possibly TRBD2 (5 bases). Trimming took 1 base from V and 0 from J, leaving 22 bases between them. This CDR3 comprises 19 residues. Germline CDR1 and CDR2: MDHEN and SYDVKM. CDR3 sequence reads: CASSLFVRERSGGSYEQYF. CDR3 DNA: TGTGCCAGCAGTTTATTTGTGAGGGAGAGGTCAGGCGGCTCCTACGAGCAGTACTTC.

The chain joins TRBV10-3 to TRBJ1-2; D is unresolved. The V gene lost 4 bases and the J gene lost 3 bases, with 3 bases spanning the gap. This CDR3 is 11 amino acids long. Germline V gene sequence: CDR1 ENHRY, CDR2 SYGVKD. The CDR3 spells CAISAHYGYTF. CDR3 DNA sequence: TGTGCCATCAGTGCTCACTATGGCTACACCTTC.

This clone has just a few counts. V is TRBV3-1 (or the pseudogene TRBV3-2) and J is TRBJ1-2; D might be TRBD1 (6 bases). V was trimmed by 4 bases and J by 2 bases, leaving 11 bases between them. The CDR3 loop spans 14 amino acids. Germline values: CDR1 LGHDT, CDR2 YNNKEL (reference sequence). The CDR3 DNA is TGTGCCAGCAGCCGGACAGAACGGAACTATGGCTACACCTTC. Protein sequence: CASSRTERNYGYTF.

This rearrangement joins TRBV9 to TRBJ1-3, with D perhaps matching TRBD1 (5 bases). This CDR3 is 14 amino acids long. CDR1 SGDLS and CDR2 YYNGEE come from the germline V gene. The V gene lost 4 bases and the J gene lost 4 bases, with 12 bases spanning the gap. CDR3 amino acids: CASSPTGRGNTIYF. The CDR3 nucleotides read TGTGCCAGCAGCCCCACAGGTAGGGGAAACACCATATATTTT.

This clone came up once. The V call is TRBV12-2, the J call TRBJ1-5; the DNA was not compared with TRBD1, the D call given in the table. TRBV12-2 is shown as a pseudogene. This CDR3 region has 18 residues. CDR3 nucleotide sequence: TGTGCAAGTCGCTTACCAAAAAGACAGCGTTATAGCAATCAGCCCCAGCATTTT. The encoded protein is CASRLPKRQRYSNQPQHF.

This chain links TRBV2 with TRBJ2-5, with D perhaps matching TRBD2 (6 bases). Germline assignment: CDR1 SNHLY and CDR2 FYNNEI. This CDR3 is 14 amino acids long. Trimming cost V 1 base and J 4 bases, with 10 bases left between them. This CDR3 is CASSEVGRTETQYF. The CDR3 DNA sequence: TGTGCCAGCAGTGAAGTCGGGAGAACAGAGACCCAGTACTTC.

The V and J genes are TRBV3-1 (or the pseudogene TRBV3-2) and TRBJ2-3; a possible D gene is TRBD1 (5 bases). This CDR3 is built from 15 residues. Germline CDR1 LGHDT, CDR2 YNNKEL (reference sequence). The ends were cut back, 1 base at V and 6 bases at J, with 14 bases in the middle. The DNA for the CDR3 is TGTGCCAGCAGCCAAGGACAGCCTGTCTCGGATACGCAGTATTTT. Amino acid sequence: CASSQGQPVSDTQYF.

V is TRBV4-1 and J is TRBJ1-2, with no clear D. Germline V gene lookup returns CDR1 MGHRA and CDR2 YSYEKL. Trimming removed 1 base at V and 7 bases at J, with 13 bases between. The CDR3 contains 14 residues. The CDR3 region has the DNA TGCGCCAGCAGCCAAGGCGGCAGCGGCACTGGCTACACCTTC. Amino acid sequence: CASSQGGSGTGYTF.

The gene calls are TRBV7-9 and TRBJ2-7; D is unclear. V was trimmed by 2 bases and J by 3 bases, leaving 5 bases between them. Germline values: CDR1 SEHNR, CDR2 FQNEAQ (reference sequence). The CDR3 covers 12 residues. The CDR3 DNA reads as TGTGCCAGCAGCTTACGGGTCTACGAGCAGTACTTC. It is translated as CASSLRVYEQYF.

This chain uses TRBV28 with TRBJ2-3, with 9 bases aligning to TRBD1. This CDR3 has 19 amino acids. The junction had 20 bases not matched to a gene; V was cut back by 6 bases and J by 4 bases. Germline values: CDR1 MDHEN, CDR2 SYDVKM. The CDR3 here is CASSYKRIPTGGASDTQYF. The DNA for the CDR3 is TGTGCCAGCAGCTACAAGAGAATACCCACAGGGGGCGCATCAGATACGCAGTATTTT.

The V call is TRBV4-1, the J call TRBJ1-6; no clear D. V lost 1 base and J lost 5, with 9 bases in between. CDR3 length: 15 residues. Germline-derived CDR1 and CDR2 are MGHRA and YSYEKL. The CDR3 sequence is CASSQVQVNNSPLHF. The CDR3 DNA sequence: TGCGCCAGCAGCCAAGTGCAGGTTAATAATTCACCCCTCCACTTT.

The chain links TRBV20-1 to TRBJ1-6; 9 positions agree with TRBD1. V trimming: 3 bases; J trimming: 10 bases; junction bases outside the gene matches: 7. The CDR3 sequence is 14 residues long. CDR1 and CDR2 (germline): DFQATT, SNEGSKA (reference sequence). The DNA for the CDR3 is TGCAGTGCTAGTAGGACAGGGGTCGACTCACCCCTCCACTTT. It encodes CSASRTGVDSPLHF.